This entry concerns a single T cell receptor (beta chain). What it recognizes is unknown. These data come from a study of cytomegalovirus exposure and HLA in healthy donors. Broader study findings: Later, TCR association rates were found to vary by HLA locus, highest for DRB1 and lowest for HLA-C. Across donors, sequencing depth was assumed by presence/absence analyses to be roughly uniform. Overall, about 160 TCR beta chains were annotated as cytomegalovirus-associated.

A multiplex PCR was run with 60 Vbeta primers and 13 Jbeta primers. Per the study methods: A later analysis tallied about 80 million unique TCR beta chains, roughly 11 million of them shared. Clones were sequenced by immunoSEQ multiplex PCR, and TCRdb holds only the in-frame ones, with some missing. D and trimming were read from the DNA, whereas the V and J calls and clone size are those reported in that table. The table includes roughly 150,000 clones, about two thirds detected once. Trimming took 6 bases from V and 3 from J; bases not matched to a gene: 5. The CDR3 consists of 14 residues. Germline-derived CDR1 and CDR2 are MNHNS and SASEGT.

The rearrangement uses TRBV6-1 and TRBJ2-7, with 10 bases matching TRBD2. The sequenced material came from PBMCs. The source is a woman younger than 30 in good health and CMV-seronegative. The CDR3 DNA reads TGTGCCAGCAGCGGGACTAGCGCGAACTACGAGCAGTACGTC. Encoded protein: CASSGTSANYEQYV.